The 27 T cell receptor beta chains listed next were all sequenced from one sample in a study of T cells in Graves' hyperthyroidism and ophthalmopathy. Authors of the study amplified TCR beta CDR3 regions from RNA transcripts. The HTBI primer set drove a first-round RT-PCR of the TCR CDR3. TCRdb recomputed calls from the multiplex PCR reads with MiXCR, one row per CDR3 protein. Of 250,000 to 350,000 distinct CDR3 sequences listed, around 20% are singletons. Sequencing was performed on blood. Every receptor here comes from a man younger than 45 with Graves' ophthalmopathy.

This clonotype was counted ten times or more. The chain links TRBV30 to TRBJ2-5; 10 bases line up with TRBD2. CDR1 and CDR2 (germline): GTSNPN, SVGIG (reference sequence). The CDR3 loop spans 15 amino acids. The junction had 6 bases not matched to a gene; V was cut back by 0 bases and J by 5 bases. The CDR3 DNA is TGTGCCTGGAGTGTCGGTCTAGCGGGAGTGGAGACCCAGTACTTC. As protein: CAWSVGLAGVETQYF.

This clonotype was picked up a small number of times. V and J are TRBV7-3 and TRBJ1-1; D is undetermined. V was trimmed by 1 base and J by 1 base, leaving 10 bases between them. The V gene's germline CDR1 is SGHTA and CDR2 FQGTGA. This CDR3 is built from 15 residues. CDR3: CASSLRGPTNTEAFF. In DNA form, the CDR3 reads TGTGCCAGCAGCTTAAGGGGTCCGACGAACACTGAAGCTTTCTTT.

The chain is built from TRBV20-1 and TRBJ1-5; D might be TRBD1 (5 bases). Trimming stripped 6 bases from V and 0 bases from J, with 12 bases between. This CDR3 has 14 amino acids. CDR1 and CDR2 (germline): DFQATT, SNEGSKA (reference sequence). The CDR3 region is CSARDGYSNQPQHF. The CDR3 nucleotides are TGCAGTGCCAGGGACGGCTATAGCAATCAGCCCCAGCATTTT.

The chain joins TRBV29-1 to TRBJ2-3; a weak D match, TRBD2 (6 bases). Trimming cost V 6 bases and J 0 bases, with 13 bases left between them. The CDR3 is 14 residues long. Per the germline V gene, CDR1 is SQVTM and CDR2 is ANQGSEA. The CDR3: CSVLPSGSTDTQYF. The CDR3 DNA follows: TGCAGCGTCCTTCCCAGCGGGAGCACAGATACGCAGTATTTT.

The sample holds many counts of this clonotype. This chain connects TRBV30 to TRBJ1-2; the D is unclear. The germline gives CDR1 GTSNPN, CDR2 SVGIG (reference sequence). Trimming cost V 1 base and J 6 bases, with 12 bases left between them. This CDR3 comprises 13 residues. This chain's CDR3 is CAWSDRHVDGYTF. CDR3 coding DNA: TGTGCCTGGAGTGACCGTCACGTCGATGGCTACACCTTC.

Here the CDR3 reads CASSLTLTFNEKLFF. The CDR3 nucleotides are TGTGCCAGCAGTTTAACCCTTACCTTTAATGAAAAACTGTTTTTT. The rearrangement uses TRBV12-3 or TRBV12-4 and TRBJ1-4; D uncertain. The CDR3 totals 15 residues. Between the trimmed V and J ends, which lost 2 bases and 4 bases, there was a span of 11 bases.

This clonotype was counted a few times. The chain has TRBV28 and TRBJ2-7; D may be TRBD2 (6 bases). The CDR3 spans 15 residues. In germline, CDR1 is MDHEN, CDR2 SYDVKM. Trimming pared 2 bases from V and 9 bases from J, leaving 20 bases between. In nucleotides, the CDR3 is TGTGCCAGCAGTTTACCGGCTATTGGGGGGTCGGTGCAGTACTTC. Encoded protein: CASSLPAIGGSVQYF.

In its sample, this clonotype was seen many times. The rearrangement links TRBV5-4 to TRBJ2-1; D is perhaps TRBD1 (5 bases). The V and J ends lost 0 bases and 5 bases respectively, with 9 bases between them. Germline V lookup: CDR1 SGHNT, CDR2 YYREEE (reference sequence). CDR3 length: 14 amino acids. Here the CDR3 DNA reads TGTGCCAGCAGCTTGGTTCAGGGCGACAATGAGCAGTTCTTC. Residues: CASSLVQGDNEQFF.

This clonotype was seen only a few times. The chain has TRBV9 and TRBJ2-6, with D tentatively TRBD1 (6 bases). V was shortened by 3 bases and J by 1 base, with 11 bases between the two germline ends. Germline CDR1 is SGDLS and CDR2 is YYNGEE. This CDR3 spans 16 amino acids. CDR3 sequence: CASSGLQGSGANVLTF. In nucleotides, the CDR3 is TGTGCCAGCAGCGGCCTCCAGGGGTCTGGGGCCAACGTCCTGACTTTC.

Here the CDR3 DNA reads TGTGCCAGCAGTGGGAGGACAGGGGACGCTTACGAGCAGTACTTC. Translated: CASSGRTGDAYEQYF. This chain uses TRBV25-1 with TRBJ2-7, with 9 bases matching TRBD1. This CDR3 has 15 amino acids. Per the germline V gene, CDR1 is MGHDK and CDR2 is SYGVNS. The V segment lost 4 bases and the J segment 4 bases; nucleotides outside the gene matches: 8.

The chain joins TRBV20-1 to TRBJ1-4; no reliable D call. Germline V gene data show CDR1 as DFQATT and CDR2 as SNEGSKA (reference sequence). Trimming shortened V by 1 base and J by 3 bases, and 6 bases separated the two germline ends. CDR3 length: 13 residues. The CDR3 protein is CSARGQPNEKLFF. The DNA for the CDR3 is TGCAGTGCTAGAGGCCAGCCTAATGAAAAACTGTTTTTT.

This clonotype has more than one count but fewer than ten. The chain combines TRBV6-1 with TRBJ1-1; D uncertain. The CDR3 contains 15 residues. In germline, CDR1 is MNHNS, CDR2 SASEGT. Trimming left V 6 bases short and J 4 bases short, with 18 bases between. CDR3 amino acids: CASRNWRVVSTEAFF. The CDR3 DNA sequence: TGTGCCAGCAGGAACTGGAGGGTGGTGAGCACTGAAGCTTTCTTT.

The chain has TRBV6-1 and TRBJ1-5, with 10 bases lining up with TRBD1. The V segment lost 3 bases and the J segment 3 bases; nucleotides outside the gene matches: 23. The V gene's germline CDR1 is MNHNS and CDR2 SASEGT. This CDR3 spans 22 amino acids. The CDR3 is CASSDEPGFTRQGANFNQPQHF. In nucleotides, the CDR3 is TGTGCCAGCAGTGACGAGCCGGGCTTTACACGACAGGGGGCAAACTTCAATCAGCCCCAGCATTTT.

The table lists this clonotype with many counts. V usage is TRBV27 and J usage is TRBJ2-7, with TRBD1 identical over 10 bases. The V gene end was trimmed by 5 bases and the J gene end by 2 bases; junction bases not matched to a gene: 6. Germline CDR1 is MNHEY and CDR2 is SMNVEV (reference sequence). The CDR3 is 15 amino acids. CDR3 DNA sequence: TGTGCCAGCAGTCTAGGGACAGGGGTTACCTACGAGCAGTACTTC. Its protein product is CASSLGTGVTYEQYF.

There are many counts of this clonotype. V is TRBV3-1 and J is TRBJ1-2, with TRBD1 identical over 9 bases. Looked up from germline, CDR1 is LGHDT and CDR2 is YNNKEL (reference sequence). V shed 4 bases and J 4 bases; nucleotides not matched to a gene: 4. The CDR3 is 14 amino acids. The CDR3 reads CASSRTGASYGYTF. CDR3 in DNA: TGTGCCAGCAGCCGGACAGGGGCTAGCTATGGCTACACCTTC.

In this sample, this clonotype turned up many times. This chain connects TRBV3-1 to TRBJ2-5, with TRBD2 identical over 10 bases. The CDR3 is 17 amino acids. Germline values: CDR1 LGHDT, CDR2 YNNKEL (reference sequence). Trimming at V came to 6 bases and at J to 4 bases, leaving 14 bases not matched to a gene. CDR3 sequence: CASRARGLASFGETQYF. DNA of the CDR3: TGTGCCAGCAGGGCCCGGGGACTAGCGTCCTTCGGAGAGACCCAGTACTTC.

To note about this clonotype: At one end, the junction sequence differs from germline, possibly due to a read error. This chain uses TRBV5-1 with TRBJ2-5; D gene ambiguous. In germline, CDR1 is SGHRS, CDR2 YFSETQ. The CDR3 is 11 residues long. This CDR3 reads CASSLEESQYF. CDR3 nucleotide sequence: TGCGCCAGCAGCCTAGAAGAGTCCCAGTACTTC.

The rearrangement uses TRBV7-9 and TRBJ2-3; perhaps TRBD2 as D (5 bases). The CDR3 runs 16 residues. Germline lookup yields CDR1 SEHNR and CDR2 FQNEAQ (reference sequence). V lost 4 bases to trimming and J lost 6 bases, with 20 bases between them. CDR3 in amino acids: CASSSHRLHLRDTQYF. The CDR3 DNA reads TGTGCCAGCAGCTCCCACCGACTACACCTTCGCGATACGCAGTATTTT.

The chain uses TRBV20-1 and TRBJ2-7, with 8 nucleotides matching TRBD1. The CDR3 covers 15 residues. Trimming took 6 bases from V and 1 from J; bases not matched to a gene: 11. CDR1 and CDR2 (germline): DFQATT, SNEGSKA (reference sequence). CDR3: CSAHPNRQGSYEQYF. CDR3 DNA: TGCAGTGCCCACCCGAATCGACAGGGGTCCTACGAGCAGTACTTC.

The J gene is TRBJ2-1, the V gene TRBV12-3 or TRBV12-4, with no clear D. V lost 6 bases and J 10 bases, leaving 13 bases between the germline ends. This CDR3 spans 12 amino acids. CDR3 sequence (DNA): TGTGCCAGCAGCCCCCGTGAGGCGGAGCAGTTCTTC. It translates to CASSPREAEQFF.

This clonotype was seen ten or more times. The genes are TRBV11-3 and TRBJ2-1, with D possibly TRBD2 on 6 matching bases. The germline V gene has CDR1 SGHNT and CDR2 YENEEA. V lost 1 base and J 10 bases, leaving 14 bases between the germline ends. This CDR3 comprises 14 residues. CDR3 amino acids: CASSLGEVSREQFF. The DNA for the CDR3 is TGTGCCAGCAGCTTAGGGGAGGTCTCTCGGGAGCAGTTCTTC.

This clonotype has more than one count but fewer than ten. The rearrangement links TRBV7-9 to TRBJ1-5, with 7 bases fitting TRBD1. Germline CDR1 is SEHNR and CDR2 is FQNEAQ (reference sequence). V shed 1 base, J shed 6 bases, and the junction held 3 bases outside the gene matches. This CDR3 region has 14 residues. The CDR3 DNA is TGTGCCAGCAGCTTAGGTCGACAGGGTCAGCCCCAGCATTTT. Protein product: CASSLGRQGQPQHF. Combining the CDR3 with reference TRBV7-9 and TRBJ1-5 gives the whole variable domain DTGVSQNPRHKITKRGQNVTFRCDPISEHNRLYWYRQTLGQGPEFLTYFQNEAQLEKSRLLSDRFSAERPKGSFSTLEIQRTEQGDSAMYLCASSLGRQGQPQHFGDGTRLSIL.

In this sample, this clonotype turned up many times. The gene calls are TRBV12-3 or TRBV12-4 and TRBJ2-5; no firm D call. This CDR3 region has 14 residues. The V gene lost 5 bases and the J gene lost 5 bases, with 15 bases spanning the gap. Written as DNA, the CDR3 is TGTGCCAGCAGTAAATTATCGGTGACGGAGACCCAGTACTTC. The encoded protein is CASSKLSVTETQYF.

This clonotype was detected ten times or more. J is TRBJ1-5 and V is TRBV30; maybe TRBD1 (6 bases). Germline-derived CDR1 and CDR2 are GTSNPN and SVGIG (reference sequence). Between the trimmed V and J ends, which lost 0 bases and 7 bases, there was a span of 16 bases. The CDR3 consists of 15 residues. The CDR3 DNA is TGTGCCTGGAGTGTCGGGTCAGGGGAGCGCCAGCCCCAGCATTTT. The encoded protein is CAWSVGSGERQPQHF.

As concerns this clonotype: Compared with germline, one end of the junction differs, possibly owing to a read error. V usage is TRBV7-3 and J usage is TRBJ1-2, with D unresolved. From germline, CDR1 is SGHTA and CDR2 FQGTGA. The CDR3 is 13 amino acids. CDR3 amino acids: CTSSQWGLYGYTF. The CDR3 nucleotides are TGTACCAGCAGCCAGTGGGGTCTCTATGGCTACACCTTC.

In its sample, this clonotype was seen a few times. The chain employs TRBV10-2 and TRBJ1-1, with D hard to call. CDR1 and CDR2 (germline): WSHSY, SAAADI. V lost 8 bases, J lost 12 bases, and 28 bases lay in between. The CDR3 extends over 15 amino acids. The CDR3 protein is CASYGIDNYGAGTFF. The CDR3 coding sequence is TGCGCCAGCTACGGGATCGACAACTATGGAGCCGGGACTTTCTTT.

This clonotype was seen a few times. The V and J genes are TRBV30 and TRBJ2-1, with TRBD2 matching 8 bases. V lost 3 bases, J lost 2 bases, and 9 bases stayed unmatched. The V gene's germline CDR1 is GTSNPN and CDR2 SVGIG (reference sequence). The CDR3 runs to 16 residues. The CDR3 sequence: CAWRPGGARPYNEQFF. The CDR3 coding sequence is TGTGCCTGGAGACCCGGGGGGGCACGCCCCTACAATGAGCAGTTCTTC.